The rows below give T cell receptor beta chains drawn from one sample of a study of cytomegalovirus exposure and HLA in healthy donors. Here immunoSEQ multiplex PCR was the method, and the copy in TCRdb shows in-frame clones only, minus some. The sample records more than 200,000 clones, 83% being singletons. The source material was PBMCs. These TCRs come from a girl aged 5 to 17 in good health and CMV-seronegative. CDR3s include the opening cysteine and the closing phenylalanine or tryptophan. A D gene is named only where the DNA matches it firmly. The listing skips clone size in some rows; elsewhere it reads once, few, many or a size class.

. TRBJ1-2 TRBV28 . CASSFRTRGNFGYTF TGTGCCAGCAGTTTTCGCACTCGGGGGAATTTCGGCTACACCTTC
TRBD1 TRBJ2-1 TRBV7-6 . CASSLYRDRGSNEQFF TGTGCCAGCAGTCTCTACCGGGACAGGGGGAGCAATGAGCAGTTCTTC
TRBD1 TRBJ1-2 TRBV9 . CASSVDRGHGYTF TGTGCCAGCAGCGTAGACAGGGGGCATGGCTACACCTTC
TRBD1 TRBJ2-2 TRBV13 . CASRPPGQYTGELFF TGTGCCAGCAGGCCCCCGGGACAGTACACCGGGGAGCTGTTTTTT
. TRBJ1-1 TRBV19 . CASSIRGFNTEAFF TGTGCCAGTAGTATTCGGGGGTTTAACACTGAAGCTTTCTTT
. TRBJ1-2 TRBV30 . CAWSKGGYTF TGTGCCTGGAGTAAGGGGGGCTACACCTTC
. TRBJ1-3 TRBV6-5 once CASSYSSSGNTIYF TGTGCCAGCAGTTATTCCAGCTCTGGAAACACCATATATTTT
. TRBJ1-1 TRBV2 . CASSDGEEGRTEAFF TGTGCCAGCAGTGACGGGGAGGAGGGTAGGACTGAAGCTTTCTTT
TRBD2 TRBJ2-2 TRBV7-9 . CASSLVAGGRTGELFF TGTGCCAGCAGCTTAGTTGCGGGGGGCCGCACCGGGGAGCTGTTTTTT
TRBD2 TRBJ2-3 TRBV15 few CATSSLLAGGPGTQYF TGTGCCACCAGCAGCTTGCTAGCGGGGGGGCCTGGTACGCAGTATTTT
. TRBJ1-1 TRBV2 . CASSPTANTEAFF TGTGCCAGCAGCCCGACAGCCAACACTGAAGCTTTCTTT
TRBD2 TRBJ2-7 TRBV6-5 . CASSPPSGGQYF TGTGCCAGCAGTCCTCCTAGCGGGGGACAGTACTTC
TRBD1 TRBJ1-2 TRBV6-5 . CASSYSEGAYGYTF TGTGCCAGCAGTTACTCAGAGGGGGCGTATGGCTACACCTTC
. TRBJ2-7 TRBV29-1 . CSVVRGTSTYEQYF TGCAGCGTTGTAAGAGGGACATCAACCTACGAGCAGTACTTC
TRBD2 TRBJ2-1 TRBV10-3 . CASGTSAVFTYYNEQFF TGTGCCAGCGGGACTAGCGCTGTCTTCACCTACTACAATGAGCAGTTCTTC
TRBD1 TRBJ1-3 TRBV5-4 few CASTLQGSGNTIYF TGTGCCAGCACCCTACAGGGGTCGGGAAACACCATATATTTT
TRBD1 TRBJ1-2 TRBV2 . CASSEAYGTVNYGYTF TGTGCCAGCAGTGAAGCATACGGGACAGTCAACTATGGCTACACCTTC
TRBD2 TRBJ2-7 TRBV27 . CASSLRPTESGSYEQYF TGTGCCAGCAGCCTCCGACCTACAGAAAGCGGGAGCTACGAGCAGTACTTC
TRBD1 TRBJ1-6 TRBV30 . CAWSVGRGHSPLHF TGTGCCTGGAGTGTTGGTAGGGGGCATTCACCCCTCCACTTT
. TRBJ2-3 TRBV5-4 . CASSFPGSTDTQYF TGTGCCAGCAGCTTCCCAGGGTCAACAGATACGCAGTATTTT
. TRBJ1-2 TRBV6-5 . CASYSETGTPAF TGTGCCAGCTATAGCGAGACAGGCACCCCGGCCTTC
. TRBJ2-7 TRBV7-9 . CASSQDTYTDYEQYF TGTGCCAGCAGCCAAGACACTTACACGGACTACGAGCAGTACTTC
. TRBJ1-1 TRBV7-2 once CASSLDTFTEAFF TGTGCCAGCAGCCTAGACACCTTCACTGAAGCTTTCTTT
TRBD1 TRBJ2-1 TRBV6-1 . CASTERDRGVSEQFF TGTGCCAGCACCGAACGGGACAGGGGGGTAAGTGAGCAGTTCTTC
TRBD1 TRBJ1-6 TRBV9 . CASSVSLTGAGYNSPLHF TGTGCCAGCAGCGTATCCCTGACAGGGGCCGGCTATAATTCACCCCTCCACTTT
. TRBJ2-3 TRBV28 . CASSLSERVGSTDTQYF TGTGCCAGCAGTTTATCCGAGCGGGTCGGTAGCACAGATACGCAGTATTTT
TRBD1 TRBJ1-4 TRBV11-2 . CASSLSAGGFEKLFF TGTGCCAGCAGCTTAAGCGCAGGGGGCTTTGAAAAACTGTTTTTT
. TRBJ1-3 TRBV7-6 few CASSLGAHVSGNTIYF TGTGCCAGCAGCTTAGGGGCACACGTCTCTGGAAACACCATATATTTT
. TRBJ1-2 TRBV19 . CASSIPGYGYTF TGTGCCAGTAGTATCCCGGGCTATGGCTACACCTTC
. TRBJ2-7 TRBV27 . CASSFARGGNEQYF TGTGCCAGCAGTTTCGCCAGGGGAGGGAACGAGCAGTACTTC
. TRBJ2-1 TRBV7-3 . CASSPEGEGSSYNEQFF TGTGCCAGCAGCCCCGAGGGCGAGGGAAGCTCCTACAATGAGCAGTTCTTC
TRBD1 TRBJ2-7 TRBV23-1 . CASSHPGQGKNEQYF TGCGCCAGCAGTCATCCTGGACAGGGAAAGAACGAGCAGTACTTC
TRBD2 TRBJ2-7 TRBV6-6 . CASSYSSGGSYEQYF TGTGCCAGCAGTTATTCTAGCGGGGGCTCCTACGAGCAGTACTTC
TRBD2 TRBJ2-7 TRBV29-1 . CSAGGDNSYEQYF TGCAGCGCGGGGGGGGACAACTCCTACGAGCAGTACTTC
. TRBJ2-2 TRBV7-3 . CASSLTNSNTGELFF TGTGCCAGCAGCTTAACAAACAGTAACACCGGGGAGCTGTTTTTT
. TRBJ2-1 TRBV5-1 . CASSPGGTGAYNEQFF TGCGCCAGCAGCCCCGGCGGGACTGGAGCCTACAATGAGCAGTTCTTC
. TRBJ2-3 TRBV2 . CASSEDRSTDTQYF TGTGCCAGCAGTGAAGACAGAAGCACAGATACGCAGTATTTT
. TRBJ1-2 TRBV19 . CASSILSGLQYGYTF TGTGCCAGTAGTATTCTATCCGGACTTCAATATGGCTACACCTTC
. TRBJ1-1 TRBV27 . CASSLGRDTEAFF TGTGCCAGCAGCCTCGGGAGGGACACTGAAGCTTTCTTT
. TRBJ1-5 TRBV6-1 . CASSEPVTGNQPQHF TGTGCCAGCAGTGAGCCCGTTACAGGGAATCAGCCCCAGCATTTT
. TRBJ1-5 TRBV18 . CASSIGHFNQPQHF TGTGCCAGCTCCATCGGACACTTCAATCAGCCCCAGCATTTT
TRBD1 TRBJ2-3 TRBV19 . CASCLGGGRTDTQYF TGTGCCAGTTGTTTAGGGGGCGGTCGAACAGATACGCAGTATTTT
TRBD2 TRBJ2-7 TRBV10-3 . CAISGVGGAGGSYEQYF TGTGCCATCAGTGGCGTGGGGGGAGCGGGAGGCAGTTACGAGCAGTACTTC
. TRBJ2-7 TRBV28 . CASSFAPTYEQYF TGTGCCAGCAGTTTCGCGCCCACCTACGAGCAGTACTTC
TRBD2 TRBJ2-7 TRBV5-1 few CASSLDPAGSSYEQYF TGCGCCAGCAGCTTGGATCCAGCGGGGAGCTCCTACGAGCAGTACTTC
TRBD1 TRBJ2-7 TRBV29-1 . CSVVKGARGEQYF TGCAGCGTTGTCAAGGGGGCAAGGGGGGAGCAGTACTTC
TRBD2 TRBJ2-7 TRBV13 . CASSLILAGGYEQYF TGTGCCAGCAGCCTTATACTAGCGGGGGGCTACGAGCAGTACTTC
. TRBJ1-1 TRBV29-1 . CSVAMTGQQVRMNTEAFF TGCAGCGTTGCGATGACGGGACAACAGGTCCGCATGAACACTGAAGCTTTCTTT
. TRBJ2-3 TRBV5-1 . CASSLAPGGGGTDTQYF TGCGCCAGCAGCTTGGCCCCGGGGGGCGGTGGAACAGATACGCAGTATTTT
TRBD2 TRBJ2-3 TRBV30 . CAWSVEGGSVTDTQYF TGTGCCTGGAGTGTCGAGGGCGGGAGCGTCACAGATACGCAGTATTTT
. TRBJ1-6 TRBV10-3 . CAVTSGSSRSTSPLHF TGTGCCGTAACATCTGGGTCTAGTCGGAGTACTTCACCCCTCCACTTT
. TRBJ1-1 TRBV11-2 once CASSSWANTEAFF TGTGCCAGCAGCTCCTGGGCGAACACTGAAGCTTTCTTT
TRBD2 TRBJ2-1 TRBV9 . CASSPSGTSGNEQFF TGTGCCAGCAGCCCGTCCGGGACTAGCGGCAATGAGCAGTTCTTC
TRBD1 TRBJ2-6 TRBV7-8 . CASPTGSPSSGANVLTF TGTGCCAGTCCGACAGGGAGCCCTAGCTCTGGGGCCAACGTCCTGACTTTC
. TRBJ2-5 TRBV28 . CASRALLGGGTQYF TGTGCCAGCCGCGCGCTCTTAGGAGGCGGGACCCAGTACTTC
. TRBJ1-5 TRBV6-5 . CASSERQENQPQHF TGTGCCAGCAGTGAGAGACAGGAAAATCAGCCCCAGCATTTT